This T cell receptor beta chain was obtained from a study of blood T cell repertoires in COVID-19. Clones were sequenced by immunoSEQ multiplex PCR, and TCRdb holds only the in-frame ones, with some missing. The table lists some 59,000 clones, 75% to 85% of them singletons. The CDR3 length is 15 residues. The ends were cut back, 4 bases at V and 10 bases at J, with 17 bases in the middle. CDR1 and CDR2 (germline): SGHDN, FVKESK. Source material: peripheral blood. The chain joins TRBV14 to TRBJ1-6; no clear D gene. The receptor's source is a woman aged 55-70 years with acute or convalescent COVID-19. The CDR3 DNA reads as TGTGCCAGCAGCCCGGGGAATATAGGCAGCTCACCCCTCCACTTT. It yields the protein CASSPGNIGSSPLHF.